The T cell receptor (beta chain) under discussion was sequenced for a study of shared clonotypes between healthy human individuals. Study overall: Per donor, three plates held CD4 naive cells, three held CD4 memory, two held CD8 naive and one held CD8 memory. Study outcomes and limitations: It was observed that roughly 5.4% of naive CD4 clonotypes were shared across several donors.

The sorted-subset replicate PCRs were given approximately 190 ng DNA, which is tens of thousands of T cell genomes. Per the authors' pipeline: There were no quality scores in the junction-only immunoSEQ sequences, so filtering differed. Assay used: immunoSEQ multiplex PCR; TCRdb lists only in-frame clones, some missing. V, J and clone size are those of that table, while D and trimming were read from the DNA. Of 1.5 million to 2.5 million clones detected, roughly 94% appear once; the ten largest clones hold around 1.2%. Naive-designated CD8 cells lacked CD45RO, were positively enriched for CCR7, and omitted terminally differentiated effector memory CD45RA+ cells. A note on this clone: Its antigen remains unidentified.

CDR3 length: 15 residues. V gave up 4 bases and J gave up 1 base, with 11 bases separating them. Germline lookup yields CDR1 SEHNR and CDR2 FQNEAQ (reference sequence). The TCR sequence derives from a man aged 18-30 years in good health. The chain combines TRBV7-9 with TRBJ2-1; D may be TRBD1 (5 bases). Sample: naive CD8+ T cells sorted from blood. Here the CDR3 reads CASSSSRASYNEQFF. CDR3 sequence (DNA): TGTGCCAGCAGCTCTTCCAGGGCGTCCTACAATGAGCAGTTCTTC.